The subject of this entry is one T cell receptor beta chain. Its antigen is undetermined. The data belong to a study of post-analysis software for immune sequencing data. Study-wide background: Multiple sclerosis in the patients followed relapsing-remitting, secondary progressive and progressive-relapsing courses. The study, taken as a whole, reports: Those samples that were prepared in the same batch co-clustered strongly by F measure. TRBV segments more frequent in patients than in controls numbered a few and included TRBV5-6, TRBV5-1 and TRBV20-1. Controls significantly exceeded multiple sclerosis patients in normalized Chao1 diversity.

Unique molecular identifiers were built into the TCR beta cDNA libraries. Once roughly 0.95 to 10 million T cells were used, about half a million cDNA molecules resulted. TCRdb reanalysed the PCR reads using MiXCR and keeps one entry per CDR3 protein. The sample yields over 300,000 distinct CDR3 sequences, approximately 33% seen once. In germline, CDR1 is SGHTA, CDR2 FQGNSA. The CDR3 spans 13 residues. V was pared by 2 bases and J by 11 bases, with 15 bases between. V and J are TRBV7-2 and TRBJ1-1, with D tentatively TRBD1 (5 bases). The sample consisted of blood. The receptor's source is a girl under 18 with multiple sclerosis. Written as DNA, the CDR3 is TGTGCCAGCAGCTTATATGAGCAGGGTCGGGCTTTCTTT. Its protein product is CASSLYEQGRAFF. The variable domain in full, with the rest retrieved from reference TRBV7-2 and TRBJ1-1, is GAGVSQSPSNKVTEKGKDVELRCDPISGHTALYWYRQSLGQGLEFLIYFQGNSAPDKSGLPSDRFSAERTGGSVSTLTIQRTQQEDSAVYLCASSLYEQGRAFFGQGTRLTVV.